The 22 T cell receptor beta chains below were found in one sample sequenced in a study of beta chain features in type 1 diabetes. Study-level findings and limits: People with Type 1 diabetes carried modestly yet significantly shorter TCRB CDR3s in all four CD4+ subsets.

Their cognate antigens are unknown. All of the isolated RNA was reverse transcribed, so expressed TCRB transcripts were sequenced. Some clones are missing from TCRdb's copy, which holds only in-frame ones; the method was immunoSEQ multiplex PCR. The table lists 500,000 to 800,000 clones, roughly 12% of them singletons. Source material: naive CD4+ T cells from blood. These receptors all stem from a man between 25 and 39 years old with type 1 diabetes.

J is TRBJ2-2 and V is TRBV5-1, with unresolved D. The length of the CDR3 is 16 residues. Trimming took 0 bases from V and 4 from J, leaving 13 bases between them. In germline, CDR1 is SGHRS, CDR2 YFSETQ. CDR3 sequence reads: CASSLEAKRGTGELFF. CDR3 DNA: TGCGCCAGCAGCTTGGAGGCTAAGCGTGGCACCGGGGAGCTGTTTTTT.

The DNA of the CDR3 is TGTGCCAGTGGCATCGGCCAGAACACTGAAGCTTTCTTT. Protein: CASGIGQNTEAFF. J is TRBJ1-1 and V is TRBV6-6, with D unresolved. Germline CDR1 reads MNHNY; CDR2 reads SVGAGI (reference sequence). V lost 9 bases and J lost 1, with 12 bases in between. This CDR3 spans 13 amino acids.

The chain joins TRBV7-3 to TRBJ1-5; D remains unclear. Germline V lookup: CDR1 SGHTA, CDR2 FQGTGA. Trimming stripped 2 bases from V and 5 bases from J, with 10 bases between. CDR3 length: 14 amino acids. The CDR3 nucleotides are TGTGCCAGCAGCTTATGGAATAGTGATCAGCCCCAGCATTTT. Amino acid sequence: CASSLWNSDQPQHF.

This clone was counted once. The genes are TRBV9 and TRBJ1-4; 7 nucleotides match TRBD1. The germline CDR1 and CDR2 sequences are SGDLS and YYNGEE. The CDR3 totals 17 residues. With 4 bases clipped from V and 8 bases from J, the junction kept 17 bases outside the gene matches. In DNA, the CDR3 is TGTGCCAGCAGCCCCCGAGGGACAGCTCCTCTGGGGGAAAAACTGTTTTTT. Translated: CASSPRGTAPLGEKLFF.

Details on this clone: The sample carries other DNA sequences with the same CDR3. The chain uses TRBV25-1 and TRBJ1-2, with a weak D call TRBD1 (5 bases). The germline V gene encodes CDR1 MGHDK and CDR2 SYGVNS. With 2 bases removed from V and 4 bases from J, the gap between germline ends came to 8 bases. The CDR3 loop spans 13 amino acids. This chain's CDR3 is CASSEQGVYGYTF. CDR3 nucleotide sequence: TGTGCCAGCAGTGAACAGGGCGTCTATGGCTACACCTTC.

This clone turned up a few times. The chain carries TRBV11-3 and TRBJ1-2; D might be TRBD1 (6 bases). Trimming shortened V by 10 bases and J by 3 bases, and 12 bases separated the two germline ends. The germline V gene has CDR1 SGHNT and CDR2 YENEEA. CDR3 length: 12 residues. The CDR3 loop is CATTGSDYGYTF. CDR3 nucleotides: TGTGCCACCACAGGGAGTGACTATGGCTACACCTTC.

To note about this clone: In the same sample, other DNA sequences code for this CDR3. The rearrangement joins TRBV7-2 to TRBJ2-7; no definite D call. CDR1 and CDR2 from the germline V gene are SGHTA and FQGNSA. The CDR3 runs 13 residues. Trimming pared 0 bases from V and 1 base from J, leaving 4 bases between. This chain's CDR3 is CASSLAGSYEQYF. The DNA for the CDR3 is TGTGCCAGCAGCTTAGCTGGTTCCTACGAGCAGTACTTC.

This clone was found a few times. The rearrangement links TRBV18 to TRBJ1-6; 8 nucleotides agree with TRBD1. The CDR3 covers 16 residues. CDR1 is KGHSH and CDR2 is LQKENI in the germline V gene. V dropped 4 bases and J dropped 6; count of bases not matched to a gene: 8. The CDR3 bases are TGTGCCAGCTCACTTAACGGACAGGGTGGTAATTCACCCCTCCACTTT. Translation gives CASSLNGQGGNSPLHF. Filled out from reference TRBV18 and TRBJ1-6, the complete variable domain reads NAGVMQNPRHLVRRRGQEARLRCSPMKGHSHVYWYRQLPEEGLKFMVYLQKENIIDESGMPKERFSAEFPKEGPSILRIQQVVRGDSAAYFCASSLNGQGGNSPLHFGNGTRLTVT.

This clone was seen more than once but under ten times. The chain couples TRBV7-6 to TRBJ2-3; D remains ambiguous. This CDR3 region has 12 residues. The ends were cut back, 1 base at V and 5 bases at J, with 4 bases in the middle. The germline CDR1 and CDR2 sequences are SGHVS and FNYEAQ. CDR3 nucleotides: TGTGCCAGCAGCTTAGGACGAGATACGCAGTATTTT. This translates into CASSLGRDTQYF.

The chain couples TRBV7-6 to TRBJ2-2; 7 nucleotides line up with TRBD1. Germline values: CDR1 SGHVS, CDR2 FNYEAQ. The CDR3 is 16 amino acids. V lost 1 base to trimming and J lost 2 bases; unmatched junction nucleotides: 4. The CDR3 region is CASSLGQGRNTGELFF. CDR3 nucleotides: TGTGCCAGCAGCTTAGGACAGGGACGAAACACCGGGGAGCTGTTTTTT.

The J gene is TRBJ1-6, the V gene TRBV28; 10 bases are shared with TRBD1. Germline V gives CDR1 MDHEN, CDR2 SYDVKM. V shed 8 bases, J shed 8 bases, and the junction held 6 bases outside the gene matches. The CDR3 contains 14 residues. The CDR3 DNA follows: TGTGCCAGCGTAGGACAGGGGGTGTATTCACCCCTCCACTTT. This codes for CASVGQGVYSPLHF.

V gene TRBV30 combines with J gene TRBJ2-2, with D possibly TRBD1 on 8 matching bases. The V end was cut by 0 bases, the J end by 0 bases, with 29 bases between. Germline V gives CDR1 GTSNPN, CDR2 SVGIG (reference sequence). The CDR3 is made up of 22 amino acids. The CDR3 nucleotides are TGTGCCTGGAGTGTAACGATGGGATTTTATGGGAGGGACAGGCCGAACACCGGGGAGCTGTTTTTT. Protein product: CAWSVTMGFYGRDRPNTGELFF.

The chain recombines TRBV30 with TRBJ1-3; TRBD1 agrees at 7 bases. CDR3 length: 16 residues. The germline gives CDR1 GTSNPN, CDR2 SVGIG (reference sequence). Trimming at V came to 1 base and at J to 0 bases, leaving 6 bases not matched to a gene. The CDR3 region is CAWSGGQETSGNTIYF. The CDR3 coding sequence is TGTGCCTGGAGTGGAGGACAGGAGACCTCTGGAAACACCATATATTTT. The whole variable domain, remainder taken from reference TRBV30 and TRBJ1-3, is SQTIHQWPATLVQPVGSPLSLECTVEGTSNPNLYWYRQAAGRGLQLLFYSVGIGQISSEVPQNLSASRPQDRQFILSSKKLLLSDSGFYLCAWSGGQETSGNTIYFGEGSWLTVV.

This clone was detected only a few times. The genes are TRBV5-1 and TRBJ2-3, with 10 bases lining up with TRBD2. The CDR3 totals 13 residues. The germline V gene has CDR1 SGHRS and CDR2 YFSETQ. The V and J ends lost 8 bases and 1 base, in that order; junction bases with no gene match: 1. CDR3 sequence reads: CASTSGGTDTQYF. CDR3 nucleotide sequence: TGCGCCAGTACTAGCGGGGGCACAGATACGCAGTATTTT.

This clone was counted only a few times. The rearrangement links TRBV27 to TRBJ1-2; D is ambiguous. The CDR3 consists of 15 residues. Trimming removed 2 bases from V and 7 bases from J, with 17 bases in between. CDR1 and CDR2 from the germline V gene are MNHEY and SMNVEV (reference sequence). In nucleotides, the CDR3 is TGTGCCAGCAGTTTAATCGGGGTCGCGTCTAGTGGCTACACCTTC. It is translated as CASSLIGVASSGYTF.

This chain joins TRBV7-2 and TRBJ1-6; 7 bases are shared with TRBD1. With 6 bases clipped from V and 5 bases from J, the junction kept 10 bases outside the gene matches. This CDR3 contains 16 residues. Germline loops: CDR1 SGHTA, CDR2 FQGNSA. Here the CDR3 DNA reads TGTGCCAGCAGGTCAACCGGGACAGCCAATAATTCACCCCTCCACTTT. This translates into CASRSTGTANNSPLHF.

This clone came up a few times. The CDR3 spells CASSALGSADSPLHF. The CDR3 DNA sequence: TGTGCCAGCAGCGCCCTCGGCAGTGCGGATTCACCCCTCCACTTT. This chain joins TRBV9 and TRBJ1-6; the D is unclear. Per germline, CDR1 SGDLS and CDR2 YYNGEE. CDR3 length equals 15 residues. V was shortened by 3 bases and J by 8 bases, with 15 bases between the two germline ends.

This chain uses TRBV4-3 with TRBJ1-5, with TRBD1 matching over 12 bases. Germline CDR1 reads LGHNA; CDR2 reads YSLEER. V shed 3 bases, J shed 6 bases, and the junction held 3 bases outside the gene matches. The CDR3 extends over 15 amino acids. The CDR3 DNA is TGCGCCAGCAGCCATGGGACAGGGGGCGGTCAGCCCCAGCATTTT. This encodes CASSHGTGGGQPQHF.

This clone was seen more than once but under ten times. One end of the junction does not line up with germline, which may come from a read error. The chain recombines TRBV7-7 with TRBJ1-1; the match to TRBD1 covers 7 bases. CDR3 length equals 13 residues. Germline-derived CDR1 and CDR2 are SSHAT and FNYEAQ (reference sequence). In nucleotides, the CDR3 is TGTGCTAGCAGCTCCGACAGGGACACTGAAGCTTTCTTT. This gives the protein CASSSDRDTEAFF. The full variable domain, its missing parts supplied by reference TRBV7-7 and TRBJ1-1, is GAGVSQSPRYKVTKRGQDVTLRCDPISSHATLYWYQQALGQGPEFLTYFNYEAQPDKSGLPSDRFSAERPEGSISTLTIQRTEQRDSAMYRCASSSDRDTEAFFGQGTRLTVV.

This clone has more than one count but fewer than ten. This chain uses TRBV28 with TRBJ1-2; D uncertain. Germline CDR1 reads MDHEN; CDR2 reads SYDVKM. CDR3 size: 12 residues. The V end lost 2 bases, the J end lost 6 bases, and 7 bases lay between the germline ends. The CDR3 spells CASSLALDGYTF. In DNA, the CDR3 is TGTGCCAGCAGTTTAGCCCTTGATGGCTACACCTTC.

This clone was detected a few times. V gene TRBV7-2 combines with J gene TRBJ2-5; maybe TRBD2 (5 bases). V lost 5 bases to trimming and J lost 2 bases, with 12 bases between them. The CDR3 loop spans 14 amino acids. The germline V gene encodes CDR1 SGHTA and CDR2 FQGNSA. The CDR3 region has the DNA TGTGCCAGCAGCCCCTACCGGGAACAAGAGACCCAGTACTTC. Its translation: CASSPYREQETQYF. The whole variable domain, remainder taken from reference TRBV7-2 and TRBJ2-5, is GAGVSQSPSNKVTEKGKDVELRCDPISGHTALYWYRQSLGQGLEFLIYFQGNSAPDKSGLPSDRFSAERTGGSVSTLTIQRTQQEDSAVYLCASSPYREQETQYFGPGTRLLVL.

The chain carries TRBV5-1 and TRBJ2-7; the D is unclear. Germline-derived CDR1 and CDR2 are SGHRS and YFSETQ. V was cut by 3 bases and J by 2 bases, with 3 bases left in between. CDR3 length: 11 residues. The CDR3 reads CASSSPYEQYF. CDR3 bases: TGCGCCAGCAGCTCCCCCTACGAGCAGTACTTC.